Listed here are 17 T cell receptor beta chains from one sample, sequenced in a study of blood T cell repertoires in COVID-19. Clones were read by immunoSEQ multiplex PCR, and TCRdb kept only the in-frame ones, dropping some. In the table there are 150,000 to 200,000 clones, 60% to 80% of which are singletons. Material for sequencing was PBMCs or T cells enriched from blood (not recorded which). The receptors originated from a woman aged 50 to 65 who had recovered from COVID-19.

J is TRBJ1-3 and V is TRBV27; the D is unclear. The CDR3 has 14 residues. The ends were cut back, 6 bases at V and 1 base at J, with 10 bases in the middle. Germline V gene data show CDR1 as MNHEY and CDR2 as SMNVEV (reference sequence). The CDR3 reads CASSPRGSGNTIYF. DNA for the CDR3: TGTGCCAGCAGCCCAAGAGGATCTGGAAACACCATATATTTT.

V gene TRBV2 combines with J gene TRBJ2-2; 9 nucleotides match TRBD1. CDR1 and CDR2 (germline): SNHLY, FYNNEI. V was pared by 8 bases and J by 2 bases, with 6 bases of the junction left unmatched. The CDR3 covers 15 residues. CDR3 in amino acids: CASGRGQGNTGELFF. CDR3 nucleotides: TGTGCCAGCGGCCGGGGACAGGGCAACACCGGGGAGCTGTTTTTT.

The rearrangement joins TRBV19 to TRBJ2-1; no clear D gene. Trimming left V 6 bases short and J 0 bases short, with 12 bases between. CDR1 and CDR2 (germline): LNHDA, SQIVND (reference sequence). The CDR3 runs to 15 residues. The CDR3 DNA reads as TGTGCCAGTAGGCTTACCAAGAGCTCCTACAATGAGCAGTTCTTC. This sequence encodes CASRLTKSSYNEQFF. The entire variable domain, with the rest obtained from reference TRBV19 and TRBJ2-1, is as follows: DGGITQSPKYLFRKEGQNVTLSCEQNLNHDAMYWYRQDPGQGLRLIYYSQIVNDFQKGDIAEGYSVSREKKESFPLTVTSAQKNPTAFYLCASRLTKSSYNEQFFGPGTRLTVL.

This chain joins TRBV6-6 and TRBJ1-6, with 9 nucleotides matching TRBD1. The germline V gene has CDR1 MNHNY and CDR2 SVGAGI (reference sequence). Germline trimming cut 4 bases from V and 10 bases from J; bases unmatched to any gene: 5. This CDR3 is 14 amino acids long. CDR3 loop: CASSSNRGHSPLHF. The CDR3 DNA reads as TGTGCCAGCAGTTCTAACAGGGGGCACTCACCCCTCCACTTT.

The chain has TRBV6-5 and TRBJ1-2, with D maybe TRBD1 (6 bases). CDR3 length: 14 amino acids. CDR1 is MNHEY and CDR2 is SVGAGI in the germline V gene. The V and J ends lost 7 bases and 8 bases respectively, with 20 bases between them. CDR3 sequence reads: CASKVWTANSGYTF. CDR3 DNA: TGTGCCAGCAAAGTCTGGACAGCCAATTCGGGCTACACCTTC.

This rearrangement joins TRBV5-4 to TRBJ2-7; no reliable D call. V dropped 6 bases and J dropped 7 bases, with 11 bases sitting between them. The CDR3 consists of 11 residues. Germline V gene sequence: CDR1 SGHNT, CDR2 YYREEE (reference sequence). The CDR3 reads CASIKRVEQYF. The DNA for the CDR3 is TGTGCCAGCATCAAAAGAGTGGAGCAGTACTTC.

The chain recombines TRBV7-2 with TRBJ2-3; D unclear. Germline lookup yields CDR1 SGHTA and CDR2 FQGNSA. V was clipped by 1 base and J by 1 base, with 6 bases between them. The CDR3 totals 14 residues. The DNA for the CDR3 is TGTGCCAGCAGCTTAGATCCCGGCACAGATACGCAGTATTTT. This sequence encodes CASSLDPGTDTQYF.

CDR3 region: CSVDGYDTGDEQYF. The DNA for the CDR3 is TGCAGCGTTGATGGGTACGATACAGGGGACGAGCAGTACTTC. The rearrangement uses TRBV29-1 and TRBJ2-7; 7 bases fit TRBD1. The J segment lost 5 bases and the V segment lost 3 bases, leaving 10 bases of the junction unmatched. The CDR3 totals 14 residues. The germline CDR1 and CDR2 sequences are SQVTM and ANQGSEA.

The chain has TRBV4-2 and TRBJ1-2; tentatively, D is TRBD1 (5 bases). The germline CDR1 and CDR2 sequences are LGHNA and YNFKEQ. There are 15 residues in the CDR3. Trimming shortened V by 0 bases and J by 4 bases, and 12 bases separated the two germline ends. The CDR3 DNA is TGTGCCAGCAGCCAAGAAGGAAGGGGAGGCTATGGCTACACCTTC. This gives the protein CASSQEGRGGYGYTF.

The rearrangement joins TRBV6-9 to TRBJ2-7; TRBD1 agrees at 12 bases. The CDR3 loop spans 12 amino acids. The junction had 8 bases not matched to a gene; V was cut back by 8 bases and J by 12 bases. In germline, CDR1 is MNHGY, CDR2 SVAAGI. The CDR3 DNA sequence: TGTGCCAGCGGGGGACAGGGGGCCGTGGGGTACTTC. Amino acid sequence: CASGGQGAVGYF.

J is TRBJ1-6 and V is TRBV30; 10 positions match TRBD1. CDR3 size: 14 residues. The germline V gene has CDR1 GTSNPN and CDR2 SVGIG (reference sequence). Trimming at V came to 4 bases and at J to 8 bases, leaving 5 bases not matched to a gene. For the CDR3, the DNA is TGTGCCTGGACCGCGACAGGGGGCGATTCACCCCTCCACTTT. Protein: CAWTATGGDSPLHF.

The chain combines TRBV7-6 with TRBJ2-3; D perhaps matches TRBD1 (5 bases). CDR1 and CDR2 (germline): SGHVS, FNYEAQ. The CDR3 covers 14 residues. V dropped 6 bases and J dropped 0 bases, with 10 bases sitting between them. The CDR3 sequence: CASSRTLSTDTQYF. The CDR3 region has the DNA TGTGCCAGCAGTCGGACACTTAGCACAGATACGCAGTATTTT.

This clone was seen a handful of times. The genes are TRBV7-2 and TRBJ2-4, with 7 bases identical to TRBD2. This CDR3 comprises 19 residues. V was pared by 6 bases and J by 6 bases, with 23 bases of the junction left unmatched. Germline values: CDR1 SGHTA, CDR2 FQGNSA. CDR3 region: CASRDPGGRASVGGNIQYF. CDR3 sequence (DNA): TGTGCCAGCAGGGACCCTGGGGGGAGGGCCTCGGTCGGTGGAAACATTCAGTACTTC.

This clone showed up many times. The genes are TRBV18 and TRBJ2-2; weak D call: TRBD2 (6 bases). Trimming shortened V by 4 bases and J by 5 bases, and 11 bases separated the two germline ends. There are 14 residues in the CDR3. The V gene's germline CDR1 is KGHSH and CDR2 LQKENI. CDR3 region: CASSQEGSTGELFF. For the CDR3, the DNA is TGTGCCAGCTCACAGGAGGGGTCGACCGGGGAGCTGTTTTTT.

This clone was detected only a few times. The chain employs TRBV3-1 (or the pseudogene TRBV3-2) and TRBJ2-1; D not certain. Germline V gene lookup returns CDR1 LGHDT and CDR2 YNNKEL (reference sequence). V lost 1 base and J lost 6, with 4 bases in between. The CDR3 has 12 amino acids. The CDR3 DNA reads TGTGCCAGCAGCCAAGGGGCCAATGAGCAGTTCTTC. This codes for CASSQGANEQFF.

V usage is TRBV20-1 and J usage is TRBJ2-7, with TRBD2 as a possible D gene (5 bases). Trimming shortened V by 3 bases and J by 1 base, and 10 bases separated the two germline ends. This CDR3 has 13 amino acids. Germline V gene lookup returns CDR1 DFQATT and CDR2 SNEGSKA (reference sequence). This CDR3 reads CSASPGSSYEQYF. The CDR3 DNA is TGCAGTGCTAGTCCGGGGTCGTCCTACGAGCAGTACTTC.

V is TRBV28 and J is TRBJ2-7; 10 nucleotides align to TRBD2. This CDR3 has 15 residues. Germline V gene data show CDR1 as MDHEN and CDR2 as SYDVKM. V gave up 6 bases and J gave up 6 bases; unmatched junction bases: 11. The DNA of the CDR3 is TGTGCCAGCAGCCCCCGTCTTGTAGCGGGAGGCGAGCAGTACTTC. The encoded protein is CASSPRLVAGGEQYF.